This T cell receptor beta chain was identified during a study of CD8+ T cells in alopecia areata. The sample holds a few counts of this clone. As yet, its antigen is unknown. cDNA serving as the sequencing template came from extracted, reverse transcribed RNA. Measured with immunoSEQ multiplex PCR; TCRdb has only the in-frame clones, and not every one. The repertoire holds 180,000 or so clones, with about 54% as singletons. Study results and caveats: Clonality in lesional scalp, especially alopecia totalis/universalis, exceeded that of normal scalp.

The CDR3 sequence is 13 residues long. Germline V gene sequence: CDR1 LNHDA, CDR2 SQIVND (reference sequence). Losses at the gene ends were 5 bases for V and 6 bases for J; bases not matched to a gene: 3. Regarding treatment: oral pan-JAK inhibitor, 5-10 mg twice daily. It was from alopecia areata patients that lesional scalp punch biopsies and peripheral blood were collected. The TCR comes from a human donor with alopecia areata. The V and J genes are TRBV19 and TRBJ2-2; 7 nucleotides agree with TRBD1. The source material was CD4+ T cells sorted from blood, sampled at approximately week 61, from a patient treated with tofacitinib. The DNA of the CDR3 is TGTGCCAGTAGTGTGCAGGGGGCCGGGGAGCTGTTTTTT. Protein product: CASSVQGAGELFF.